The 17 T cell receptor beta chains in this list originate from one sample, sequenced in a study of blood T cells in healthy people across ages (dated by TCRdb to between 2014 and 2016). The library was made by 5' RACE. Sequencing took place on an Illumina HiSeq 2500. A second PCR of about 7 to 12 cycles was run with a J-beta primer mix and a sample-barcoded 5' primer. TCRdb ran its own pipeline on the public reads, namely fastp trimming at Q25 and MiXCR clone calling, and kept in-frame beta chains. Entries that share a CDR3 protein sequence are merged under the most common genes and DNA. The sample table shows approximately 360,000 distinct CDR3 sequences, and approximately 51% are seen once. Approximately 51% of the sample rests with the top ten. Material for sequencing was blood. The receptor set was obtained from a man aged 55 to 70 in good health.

The DNA for the CDR3 is TGTGCCAGCGCCCCAATGTTGAACCAAAAGAATAATGAGCAGTTCTTC. Protein product: CASAPMLNQKNNEQFF. The rearrangement uses TRBV6-2 or TRBV6-3 and TRBJ2-1; D is ambiguous. V dropped 8 bases and J dropped 7 bases, with 24 bases sitting between them. Germline CDR1 is MNHEY and CDR2 is SVGEGT. This CDR3 is built from 16 residues.

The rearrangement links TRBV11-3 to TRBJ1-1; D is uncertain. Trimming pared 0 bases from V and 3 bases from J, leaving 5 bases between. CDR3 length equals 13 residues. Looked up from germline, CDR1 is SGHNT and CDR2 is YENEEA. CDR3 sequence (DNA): TGTGCCAGCAGCTTAGAATCCGACACTGAAGCTTTCTTT. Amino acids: CASSLESDTEAFF.

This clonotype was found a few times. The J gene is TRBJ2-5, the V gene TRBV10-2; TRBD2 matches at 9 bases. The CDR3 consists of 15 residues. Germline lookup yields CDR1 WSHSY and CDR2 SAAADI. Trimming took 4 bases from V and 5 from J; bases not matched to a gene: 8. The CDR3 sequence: CASSGRIAGVETQYF. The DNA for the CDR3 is TGCGCCAGCAGTGGGAGGATAGCGGGAGTGGAGACCCAGTACTTC.

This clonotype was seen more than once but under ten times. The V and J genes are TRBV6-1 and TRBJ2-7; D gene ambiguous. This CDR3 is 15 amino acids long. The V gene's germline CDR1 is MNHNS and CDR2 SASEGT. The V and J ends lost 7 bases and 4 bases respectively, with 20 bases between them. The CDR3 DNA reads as TGTGCCAGCACATCGAACCTCGGTGGTCAATACGAGCAGTACTTC. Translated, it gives CASTSNLGGQYEQYF.

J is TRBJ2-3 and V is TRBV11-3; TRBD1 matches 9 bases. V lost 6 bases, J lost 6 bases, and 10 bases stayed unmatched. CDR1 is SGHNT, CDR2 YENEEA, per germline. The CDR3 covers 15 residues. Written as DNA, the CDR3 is TGTGCCAGCAGTTACACAGGGGGCCCCCGCGATACGCAGTATTTT. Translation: CASSYTGGPRDTQYF. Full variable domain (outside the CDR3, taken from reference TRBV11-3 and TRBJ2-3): EAGVVQSPRYKIIEKKQPVAFWCNPISGHNTLYWYLQNLGQGPELLIRYENEEAVDDSQLPKDRFSAERLKGVDSTLKIQPAELGDSAVYLCASSYTGGPRDTQYFGPGTRLTVL.

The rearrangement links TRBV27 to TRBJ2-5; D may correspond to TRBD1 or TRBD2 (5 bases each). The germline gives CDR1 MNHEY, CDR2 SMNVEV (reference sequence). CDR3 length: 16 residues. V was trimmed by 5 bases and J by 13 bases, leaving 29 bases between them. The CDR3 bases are TGTGCCAGCAGTCATTCATCCGGGGACGGTTTCTACGAGCTGTACTTC. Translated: CASSHSSGDGFYELYF.

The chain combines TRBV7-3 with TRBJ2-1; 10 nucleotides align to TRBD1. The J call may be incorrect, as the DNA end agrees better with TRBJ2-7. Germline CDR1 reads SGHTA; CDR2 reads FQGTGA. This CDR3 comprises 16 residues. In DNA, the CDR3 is TGTGCCAGCAGCTTAAGAGGGGGGACAGGGGTTAATGAGCAGTACTTC. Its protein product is CASSLRGGTGVNEQYF.

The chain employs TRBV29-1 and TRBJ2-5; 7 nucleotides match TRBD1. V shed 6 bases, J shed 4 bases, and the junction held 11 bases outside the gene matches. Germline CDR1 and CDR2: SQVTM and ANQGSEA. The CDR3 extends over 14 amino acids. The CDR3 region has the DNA TGCAGCGTCCGGACCGGGACAGTGGGAGAGACCCAGTACTTC. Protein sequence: CSVRTGTVGETQYF.

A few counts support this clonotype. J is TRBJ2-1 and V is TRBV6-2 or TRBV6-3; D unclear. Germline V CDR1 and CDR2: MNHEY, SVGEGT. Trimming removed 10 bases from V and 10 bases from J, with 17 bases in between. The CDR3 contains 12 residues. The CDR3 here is CATASWRQEQFF. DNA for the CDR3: TGTGCCACCGCGTCCTGGCGCCAGGAGCAGTTCTTC.

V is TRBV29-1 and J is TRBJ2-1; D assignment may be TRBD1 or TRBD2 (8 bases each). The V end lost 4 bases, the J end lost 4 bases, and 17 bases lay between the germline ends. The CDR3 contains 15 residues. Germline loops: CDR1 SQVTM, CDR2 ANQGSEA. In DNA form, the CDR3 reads TGCAGCGTTGCGGGGGGGGGACAGGCATACAATGAGCAGTTCTTC. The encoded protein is CSVAGGGQAYNEQFF.

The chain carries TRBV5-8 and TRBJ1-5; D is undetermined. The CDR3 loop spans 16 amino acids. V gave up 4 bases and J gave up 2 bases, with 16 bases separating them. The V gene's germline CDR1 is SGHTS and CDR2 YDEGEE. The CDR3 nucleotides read TGTGCCAGCAGCCCCCGGTCGATCGGGGGCAATCAGCCCCAGCATTTT. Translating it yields CASSPRSIGGNQPQHF.

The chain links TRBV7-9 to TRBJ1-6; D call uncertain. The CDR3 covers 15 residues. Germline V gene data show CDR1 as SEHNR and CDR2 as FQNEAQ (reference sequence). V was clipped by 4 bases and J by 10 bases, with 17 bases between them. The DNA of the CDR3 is TGTGCCAGCAGCTCAGCGCCCATCGGCGGATCACCCCTCCACTTT. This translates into CASSSAPIGGSPLHF.

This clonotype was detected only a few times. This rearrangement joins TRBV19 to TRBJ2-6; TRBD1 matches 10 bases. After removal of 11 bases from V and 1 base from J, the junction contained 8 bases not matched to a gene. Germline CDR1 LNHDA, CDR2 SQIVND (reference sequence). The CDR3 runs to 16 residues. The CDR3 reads CASRQGAGSGANVLTF. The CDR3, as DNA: TGTGCCTCGAGACAGGGGGCAGGATCTGGGGCCAACGTCCTGACTTTC.

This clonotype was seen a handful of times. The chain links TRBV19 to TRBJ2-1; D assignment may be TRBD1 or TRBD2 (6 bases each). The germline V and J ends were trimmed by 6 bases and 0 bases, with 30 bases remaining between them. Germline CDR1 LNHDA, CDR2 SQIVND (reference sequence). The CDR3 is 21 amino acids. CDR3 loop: CASRAVPSSRGVRSSYNEQFF. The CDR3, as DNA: TGTGCCAGTAGGGCGGTTCCATCGTCGAGGGGGGTCAGGAGCTCCTACAATGAGCAGTTCTTC.

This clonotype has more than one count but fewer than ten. CDR3 residues: CASSQDGTANYNEQFF. The DNA of the CDR3 is TGCGCCAGCAGCCAAGATGGCACGGCGAACTACAATGAGCAGTTCTTC. The gene calls are TRBV4-1 and TRBJ2-1; unclear D gene. The CDR3 loop spans 16 amino acids. V dropped 0 bases and J dropped 3 bases, with 12 bases sitting between them. The germline CDR1 and CDR2 sequences are MGHRA and YSYEKL.

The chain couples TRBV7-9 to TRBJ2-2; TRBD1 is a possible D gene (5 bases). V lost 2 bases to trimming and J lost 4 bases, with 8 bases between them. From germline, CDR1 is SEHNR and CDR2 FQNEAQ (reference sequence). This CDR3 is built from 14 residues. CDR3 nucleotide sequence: TGTGCCAGCAGCTTATACAGGAGCACCGGGGAGCTGTTTTTT. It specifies CASSLYRSTGELFF.

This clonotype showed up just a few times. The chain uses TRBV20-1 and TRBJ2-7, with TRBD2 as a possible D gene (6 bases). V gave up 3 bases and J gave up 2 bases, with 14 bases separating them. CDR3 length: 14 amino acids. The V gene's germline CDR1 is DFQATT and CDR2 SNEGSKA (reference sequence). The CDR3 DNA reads TGCAGTGCTAGGAAAGACGGGAGAACCTACGAGCAGTACTTC. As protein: CSARKDGRTYEQYF.